This T cell receptor (beta chain) was retrieved from a study of a mutant IDH1 vaccine in newly diagnosed glioma. Noted time point: baseline, week 1 (first vaccination visit). Treatment of the sample: pre-vaccination baseline after standard-of-care therapy. Germline V gene data show CDR1 as SQVTM and CDR2 as ANQGSEA. The CDR3 length equals 12 residues, ends included. This clone was found once. The DNA is left out, because the CDR3 cannot be placed on it with certainty; the CDR3 is given as TCRdb lists it. Libraries were prepared by immunoSEQ multiplex PCR; TCRdb keeps only in-frame clonotypes and omits some of them. Among 45,000 to 65,000 clones listed, about 82% were seen once.

This receptor was identified in a man in his late teens or twenties with glioma. The sequences come from PBMCs, collected from a glioma patient treated with radiotherapy, temozolomide or both. The chain employs TRBV29-1 and TRBJ2-5; the table's D gene call, TRBD2, was not cross checked with the DNA. CDR3 amino acids: CSVVASGIHRYF.